These 5 T cell receptor beta chains share one sample of origin, sequenced in a study of shared clonotypes between healthy human individuals. Only in-frame clones appear in the TCRdb table, and some are missing; sequencing was by immunoSEQ multiplex PCR. The sample shows about a million clones, 70% to 80% of them seen only once. What was sequenced was memory CD4+ T cells sorted from blood. Subset defined: CD45RA-negative fraction. The receptors come from a man younger than 30 in good health.

The chain is built from TRBV30 and TRBJ1-4; tentatively, D is TRBD1 (5 bases). This CDR3 has 13 amino acids. Trimming removed 1 base at V and 4 bases at J, with 7 bases between. Germline CDR1 is GTSNPN and CDR2 is SVGIG (reference sequence). The CDR3, as DNA: TGTGCCTGGAGTGGACAGCTTAATGAAAAACTGTTTTTT. Its translation is CAWSGQLNEKLFF. The full variable domain, in which reference TRBV30 and TRBJ1-4 provide the parts outside the CDR3, is SQTIHQWPATLVQPVGSPLSLECTVEGTSNPNLYWYRQAAGRGLQLLFYSVGIGQISSEVPQNLSASRPQDRQFILSSKKLLLSDSGFYLCAWSGQLNEKLFFGSGTQLSVL.

The chain has TRBV28 and TRBJ2-5; perhaps D is TRBD1 or TRBD2 (5 bases each). CDR3 length: 15 residues. The ends were cut back, 4 bases at V and 4 bases at J, with 16 bases in the middle. The germline CDR1 and CDR2 sequences are MDHEN and SYDVKM. The DNA of the CDR3 is TGTGCCAGCAGTTCCCAAGCAGGGAGAGGAGAGACCCAGTACTTC. Amino acid sequence: CASSSQAGRGETQYF. Supplemented by reference TRBV28 and TRBJ2-5, the full variable domain reads DVKVTQSSRYLVKRTGEKVFLECVQDMDHENMFWYRQDPGLGLRLIYFSYDVKMKEKGDIPEGYSVSREKKERFSLILESASTNQTSMYLCASSSQAGRGETQYFGPGTRLLVL.

The chain is built from TRBV5-4 and TRBJ1-1; a weak D match, TRBD1 (5 bases). V lost 4 bases and J lost 0, with 13 bases in between. Germline CDR1 SGHNT, CDR2 YYREEE (reference sequence). CDR3 length: 15 residues. In DNA, the CDR3 is TGTGCCAGCAGCCCGGCGGGGGGTTTGAACACTGAAGCTTTCTTT. This encodes CASSPAGGLNTEAFF.

V usage is TRBV7-8 and J usage is TRBJ1-1; D gene ambiguous. This CDR3 region has 16 residues. The V end lost 4 bases, the J end lost 5 bases, and 20 bases lay between the germline ends. Germline assignment: CDR1 SGHVS and CDR2 FQNEAQ. This CDR3 reads CASSYTRDRVGTEAFF. The CDR3 DNA reads TGTGCCAGCAGCTACACGCGAGATAGGGTAGGGACTGAAGCTTTCTTT.

The gene calls are TRBV5-1 and TRBJ1-2; 7 bases agree with TRBD1. Germline CDR1 is SGHRS and CDR2 is YFSETQ. The CDR3 is 14 residues long. J lost 5 bases, V lost 4 bases, and 8 bases had no gene match. The CDR3 nucleotides are TGCGCCAGCAGCCCGGAGGGGACAGTATATGGCTACACCTTC. It translates to CASSPEGTVYGYTF.